These T cell receptor beta chains were read from a single sample in a study of response to subunit inactivated influenza vaccine. TCRdb reprocessed the RT-PCR reads via MiXCR and lists one record per CDR3 protein. The sample includes some 600,000 distinct CDR3 sequences, 14% of them seen just once. Here the sequenced sample was PBMCs from blood, taken roughly 15 days before vaccination. The source is a man in his fifties or sixties who received an inactivated influenza vaccine. CDR3s include the opening cysteine and the closing phenylalanine or tryptophan. D genes are given only for firm matches. Some rows have no size entry. The others give once, few or many, or a class for an expanded clone.

J gene: TRBJ2-1; clone size: few; D gene: -; V gene: TRBV7-2; CDR3 DNA: TGTGCCAGCACCGAACCGGGGCAAAATGAGCAGTTCTTC; CDR3 protein: CASTEPGQNEQFF
J gene: TRBJ2-1; clone size: few; D gene: TRBD2; V gene: TRBV5-1; CDR3 DNA: TGCGCCAGCAGCTTGATGCGGGGGGATAATGAGCAGTTCTTC; CDR3 protein: CASSLMRGDNEQFF
J gene: TRBJ2-1; clone size: few; D gene: TRBD1; V gene: TRBV20-1; CDR3 DNA: TGCAGTGCTACGGGACAGGGGACGGGTGATGAGCAGTTCTTC; CDR3 protein: CSATGQGTGDEQFF
J gene: TRBJ2-7; clone size: many; D gene: -; V gene: TRBV6-2/TRBV6-3; CDR3 DNA: TGTGCCAGCAGTTCTCGAGGACGGAGCTACGAGCAGTACTTC; CDR3 protein: CASSSRGRSYEQYF
J gene: TRBJ1-4; clone size: -; D gene: -; V gene: TRBV3-1; CDR3 DNA: TGTGCCAGCAGCCAGGGGTGGGGCACTAATGAAAAACTGTTTTTT; CDR3 protein: CASSQGWGTNEKLFF
J gene: TRBJ2-3; clone size: many; D gene: -; V gene: TRBV21-1; CDR3 DNA: TGTGCCAGCAGCGGACCCCATGTAGCGGGGGGGCTTGAAGATACGCAGTATTTT; CDR3 protein: CASSGPHVAGGLEDTQYF
J gene: TRBJ1-2; clone size: many; D gene: -; V gene: TRBV5-1; CDR3 DNA: TGCGCCAGCAGCTTACAGGAGAACTATGGCTACACCTTC; CDR3 protein: CASSLQENYGYTF
J gene: TRBJ1-1; clone size: few; D gene: -; V gene: TRBV27; CDR3 DNA: TGTGCCAGCAGTTTATCGGTTAGGAACACTGAAGCTTTCTTT; CDR3 protein: CASSLSVRNTEAFF
J gene: TRBJ1-6; clone size: few; D gene: -; V gene: TRBV6-5; CDR3 DNA: TGTGCCAGCAGTTACCCGGATTCACCCCTCCACTTT; CDR3 protein: CASSYPDSPLHF
J gene: TRBJ2-6; clone size: few; D gene: -; V gene: TRBV7-8; CDR3 DNA: TGTGCCAGCAGCCTCATAACCTACGGGAACGGGGCCAACGTCCTGACTTTC; CDR3 protein: CASSLITYGNGANVLTF
J gene: TRBJ2-3; clone size: few; D gene: -; V gene: TRBV3-1; CDR3 DNA: TGTGCCAGCAGCATCAGTCCAACCTCTAGCACAGATACGCAGTATTTT; CDR3 protein: CASSISPTSSTDTQYF
J gene: TRBJ2-3; clone size: many; D gene: -; V gene: TRBV4-1; CDR3 DNA: TGCGCCAGCAGCCAAGACGGCGGGGGCGCCACAGATACGCAGTATTTT; CDR3 protein: CASSQDGGGATDTQYF
J gene: TRBJ1-1; clone size: few; D gene: -; V gene: TRBV4-3; CDR3 DNA: TGCGCCAGCAGCCAAGTAGATAGCACTGAAGCTTTCTTT; CDR3 protein: CASSQVDSTEAFF
J gene: TRBJ2-2; clone size: -; D gene: -; V gene: TRBV20-1; CDR3 DNA: TGCAGTGCTAGAAAACCGACCGGGCAGACACGGGGCGGGGAGCTGTTTTTT; CDR3 protein: CSARKPTGQTRGGELFF
J gene: TRBJ2-7; clone size: -; D gene: TRBD2; V gene: TRBV18; CDR3 DNA: TGTGCCAGCTCACCACTGCCCGGGACTAGCCCTTGGGAGCAGTACTTC; CDR3 protein: CASSPLPGTSPWEQYF
J gene: TRBJ2-2; clone size: -; D gene: -; V gene: TRBV3-1; CDR3 DNA: TGTGCCAGCAGCCAAGGCAGGGAACCCGGGGAGCTGTTTTTT; CDR3 protein: CASSQGREPGELFF
J gene: TRBJ2-3; clone size: -; D gene: TRBD2; V gene: TRBV11-2; CDR3 DNA: TGTGCCAGCAGCTTAGGGACTAGCGGAGGAGTAGATACGCAGTATTTT; CDR3 protein: CASSLGTSGGVDTQYF
J gene: TRBJ2-7; clone size: -; D gene: -; V gene: TRBV7-6; CDR3 DNA: TGTGCCAGCAGCCTCGAGGACACAGGGCCTCTCGAGCAGTACTTC; CDR3 protein: CASSLEDTGPLEQYF
J gene: TRBJ2-6; clone size: -; D gene: TRBD1; V gene: TRBV4-1; CDR3 DNA: TGCGCCAGCAGCCAGGCCAGGGGGCCCGGGGCCAACGTCCTGACTTTC; CDR3 protein: CASSQARGPGANVLTF
J gene: TRBJ2-7; clone size: -; D gene: -; V gene: TRBV6-1; CDR3 DNA: TGTGCCAGCAGTGAAGCGGGAGGACGGGGCGAGCAGTACTTC; CDR3 protein: CASSEAGGRGEQYF
J gene: TRBJ2-1; clone size: -; D gene: -; V gene: TRBV24-1; CDR3 DNA: TGTGCTGTCGGGGCGGGATACAATGAGCAGTTCTTC; CDR3 protein: CAVGAGYNEQFF
J gene: TRBJ1-2; clone size: few; D gene: -; V gene: TRBV29-1; CDR3 DNA: TGCAGCGTTGAAGGGGACCGGGACACCAACTATGGCTACACCTTC; CDR3 protein: CSVEGDRDTNYGYTF
J gene: TRBJ1-2; clone size: few; D gene: -; V gene: TRBV12-3/TRBV12-4; CDR3 DNA: TGTGCCAGCAGTCAATGGAGTGGCGTTTTTCGTGGCTACACCTTC; CDR3 protein: CASSQWSGVFRGYTF
J gene: TRBJ2-3; clone size: -; D gene: -; V gene: TRBV5-1; CDR3 DNA: TGCGCCAGCAGCTTGAGAATGATGGCAGATACGCAGTATTTT; CDR3 protein: CASSLRMMADTQYF
J gene: TRBJ2-7; clone size: -; D gene: TRBD1; V gene: TRBV16; CDR3 DNA: TGTGCCAGCAGCCAATCCCGACAGGGAAGGTCCTACGAGCAGTACTTC; CDR3 protein: CASSQSRQGRSYEQYF
J gene: TRBJ1-2; clone size: few; D gene: -; V gene: TRBV7-2; CDR3 DNA: TGTGCCAGCAGCACTAGGGGACCCTTCTCCTTC; CDR3 protein: CASSTRGPFSF
J gene: TRBJ2-3; clone size: few; D gene: -; V gene: TRBV7-2; CDR3 DNA: TGTGCCAGCAGCTTGACTAGTACCACAGATACGCAGTATTTT; CDR3 protein: CASSLTSTTDTQYF
J gene: TRBJ1-2; clone size: -; D gene: -; V gene: TRBV6-5; CDR3 DNA: TGTGCCAGCAGTTACGGGGCCCCTGGGGTACGAGGCTACACCTTC; CDR3 protein: CASSYGAPGVRGYTF
J gene: TRBJ1-5; clone size: -; D gene: -; V gene: TRBV7-9; CDR3 DNA: TGTGCCAGCAGCCCAGGGACGGTTCACAATCAGCCCCAGCATTTT; CDR3 protein: CASSPGTVHNQPQHF
J gene: TRBJ2-7; clone size: -; D gene: -; V gene: TRBV16; CDR3 DNA: TGTGCCAGCAGCCAATCGACCGAATACGAGCAGTACTTC; CDR3 protein: CASSQSTEYEQYF
J gene: TRBJ1-5; clone size: -; D gene: -; V gene: TRBV9; CDR3 DNA: TGTGCCAGCAGCCCAGGCGGTGGAGAGAATCAGCCCCAGCATTTT; CDR3 protein: CASSPGGGENQPQHF
J gene: TRBJ1-1; clone size: -; D gene: -; V gene: TRBV7-9; CDR3 DNA: TGTGCCAGCAGCTTAGCTCAGGGGCTACGGACTGAAGCTTTCTTT; CDR3 protein: CASSLAQGLRTEAFF
J gene: TRBJ2-2; clone size: -; D gene: TRBD1; V gene: TRBV7-2; CDR3 DNA: TGTGCCAGCAGCTTAGGAACAGGGGGTAGGCACACCGGGGAGCTGTTTTTT; CDR3 protein: CASSLGTGGRHTGELFF
J gene: TRBJ2-2; clone size: -; D gene: -; V gene: TRBV5-5; CDR3 DNA: TGTGCCAGCAGCTTTTTGAGTGGAGGGCCTAGCACCGGGGAGCTGTTTTTT; CDR3 protein: CASSFLSGGPSTGELFF
J gene: TRBJ2-3; clone size: many; D gene: -; V gene: TRBV20-1; CDR3 DNA: TGCAGTGCTAGGACAGTAACAGATACGCAGTATTTT; CDR3 protein: CSARTVTDTQYF
J gene: TRBJ1-2; clone size: -; D gene: -; V gene: TRBV12-3/TRBV12-4; CDR3 DNA: TGTGCCAGCAGTTCCAGGGGTGGGGCCGGCTACACCTTC; CDR3 protein: CASSSRGGAGYTF
J gene: TRBJ2-2; clone size: -; D gene: TRBD1; V gene: TRBV5-1; CDR3 DNA: TGCGCCAGCAGTGGGACAGGGGGTTCGACTCAAAGGACCGGGGAGCTGTTTTTT; CDR3 protein: CASSGTGGSTQRTGELFF
J gene: TRBJ1-5; clone size: -; D gene: TRBD1; V gene: TRBV10-3; CDR3 DNA: TGTGCCATCAGCCCACAGGGGATTGACCAGCCCCAGCATTTT; CDR3 protein: CAISPQGIDQPQHF
J gene: TRBJ1-3; clone size: -; D gene: TRBD1; V gene: TRBV12-3/TRBV12-4; CDR3 DNA: TGTGCCAGCAGTCGCGGGACAGTTTCTGGAAACACCATATATTTT; CDR3 protein: CASSRGTVSGNTIYF
J gene: TRBJ1-6; clone size: few; D gene: -; V gene: TRBV4-1; CDR3 DNA: TGCGCCAGCAGCCCCCCTAGACAGAATAATTCACCCCTCCACTTT; CDR3 protein: CASSPPRQNNSPLHF
J gene: TRBJ2-1; clone size: many; D gene: TRBD1; V gene: TRBV15; CDR3 DNA: TGTGCCACCAGCAAGGGACAGCAAAATGAGCAGTTCTTC; CDR3 protein: CATSKGQQNEQFF
J gene: TRBJ1-1; clone size: few; D gene: TRBD1; V gene: TRBV3-1; CDR3 DNA: TGTGCCAGCAGCCCCAGGGGGGTTGGTACTGAAGCTTTCTTT; CDR3 protein: CASSPRGVGTEAFF
J gene: TRBJ2-6; clone size: -; D gene: -; V gene: TRBV4-3; CDR3 DNA: TGCGCCAGCAGCCAAGATCTCGGCAGGGGCTCTGGGGCCAACGTCCTGACTTTC; CDR3 protein: CASSQDLGRGSGANVLTF
J gene: TRBJ1-5; clone size: many; D gene: TRBD1; V gene: TRBV28; CDR3 DNA: TGTGCCAGCAGTTTAGGCGCAGGGGGCATTACTCAGCCCCAGCATTTT; CDR3 protein: CASSLGAGGITQPQHF
J gene: TRBJ2-7; clone size: -; D gene: TRBD1; V gene: TRBV27; CDR3 DNA: TGTGCCAGCAGTTTTCAGCTAGTCTCGACAGGGCTCTACGAGCAGTACTTC; CDR3 protein: CASSFQLVSTGLYEQYF
J gene: TRBJ2-4; clone size: -; D gene: -; V gene: TRBV27; CDR3 DNA: TGTGCCAGCAGCCAGGGACTCCAACAAAACATTCAGTACTTC; CDR3 protein: CASSQGLQQNIQYF
J gene: TRBJ2-6; clone size: -; D gene: TRBD1; V gene: TRBV15; CDR3 DNA: TGTGCCACCAGCAGGACCGGGACAGAGAACGTTCGCTCTGGGGCCAACGTCCTGACTTTC; CDR3 protein: CATSRTGTENVRSGANVLTF
J gene: TRBJ2-7; clone size: -; D gene: -; V gene: TRBV5-5; CDR3 DNA: TGTGCCAGCAGCTTGATAGGTCTCGAGCAGTACTTC; CDR3 protein: CASSLIGLEQYF
J gene: TRBJ2-7; clone size: few; D gene: TRBD1; V gene: TRBV20-1; CDR3 DNA: TGCAGTGCTAAAGGGACAGTGATTTACGAGCAGTACTTC; CDR3 protein: CSAKGTVIYEQYF
J gene: TRBJ2-7; clone size: many; D gene: -; V gene: TRBV12-3/TRBV12-4; CDR3 DNA: TGTGCCAGCAGTTTAGGGGGGACCAACGAGCAGTACTTC; CDR3 protein: CASSLGGTNEQYF
J gene: TRBJ2-7; clone size: -; D gene: -; V gene: TRBV29-1; CDR3 DNA: TGCAGCGTTGCCGCCAGCTCCTACGAGCAGTACTTC; CDR3 protein: CSVAASSYEQYF
J gene: TRBJ2-3; clone size: few; D gene: -; V gene: TRBV7-2; CDR3 DNA: TGTGCCAGCAGTCATAAGTCATTGGGGCGCACAGATACGCAGTATTTT; CDR3 protein: CASSHKSLGRTDTQYF
J gene: TRBJ2-3; clone size: -; D gene: TRBD1; V gene: TRBV29-1; CDR3 DNA: TGCAGCGTTGCGGGGACAGGGCCAGATACGCAGTATTTT; CDR3 protein: CSVAGTGPDTQYF
J gene: TRBJ2-2; clone size: -; D gene: TRBD1; V gene: TRBV5-1; CDR3 DNA: TGCGCCAGCAGCCAGACAGGGGAGGTGCCCGGGGAGCTGTTTTTT; CDR3 protein: CASSQTGEVPGELFF
J gene: TRBJ2-7; clone size: few; D gene: TRBD1; V gene: TRBV12-3/TRBV12-4; CDR3 DNA: TGTGCCAGCAGTCCGCAGGGGGCCCCCTACGAGCAGTACTTC; CDR3 protein: CASSPQGAPYEQYF